This T cell receptor beta chain came from a study of T cells after yellow fever vaccination. Study-wide background: Fractions of low cell number were prepared using SMART-Seq v4 Ultra Low Input.

Notes on this clonotype: As yet, its antigen is unknown.

5'RACE template switching added a universal primer site and UMIs to TCR cDNA. TCRdb reprocessed the 5' RACE reads via MiXCR and lists one record per CDR3 protein. Of approximately 340,000 distinct CDR3 sequences in the sample, 8.5% to 9% are singletons; the top ten hold about 20%. The CDR3 has 16 residues. The germline CDR1 and CDR2 sequences are MDHEN and SYDVKM. V was cut by 4 bases and J by 4 bases, with 19 bases left in between. Broader study findings: The study re-detected most primary-vaccination clones after the booster (about 95% CD4, 80% to 90% CD8).

The receptor was isolated from a man aged 18 to 29 who received the YFV17D yellow fever vaccine. The V gene is TRBV28, the J gene TRBJ2-5, with TRBD2 as a possible D gene (5 bases). The specimen was PBMCs, collected on the day of the first yellow fever vaccination. This chain's CDR3 is CASSSPWRNDGETQYF. DNA of the CDR3: TGTGCCAGCAGTTCCCCGTGGAGGAATGATGGAGAGACCCAGTACTTC. The full variable domain, completed using reference TRBV28 and TRBJ2-5, is DVKVTQSSRYLVKRTGEKVFLECVQDMDHENMFWYRQDPGLGLRLIYFSYDVKMKEKGDIPEGYSVSREKKERFSLILESASTNQTSMYLCASSSPWRNDGETQYFGPGTRLLVL.